This T cell receptor beta chain was recorded in a study of T cells expressing NK-cell markers. The overall study: Obtained from sorted CD3+CD56+NKG2C+, CD3+CD56+NKG2C- and CD3+CD56-NKG2C+ T cells were the TCR beta repertoires.

For TCR beta, cDNA was produced by 5'RACE template switching with UMIs. For each CDR3 protein, TCRdb gives one entry from its re-call of the 5' RACE reads, without DNA. Recorded for this sample: about 550,000 distinct CDR3 sequences. The CDR3 spans 12 residues. The germline V gene has CDR1 SQVTM and CDR2 ANQGSEA. The chain carries TRBV29-1 and TRBJ2-1. The sample comprised blood T cells: a sorted CD56 or NKG2C T cell subset, CD4+ or CD8+ T cells, or bulk PBMC T cells (not recorded which). The sequence was collected from a man aged 18 to 30 in good health. This CDR3 reads CSGSDGFYEQFF.